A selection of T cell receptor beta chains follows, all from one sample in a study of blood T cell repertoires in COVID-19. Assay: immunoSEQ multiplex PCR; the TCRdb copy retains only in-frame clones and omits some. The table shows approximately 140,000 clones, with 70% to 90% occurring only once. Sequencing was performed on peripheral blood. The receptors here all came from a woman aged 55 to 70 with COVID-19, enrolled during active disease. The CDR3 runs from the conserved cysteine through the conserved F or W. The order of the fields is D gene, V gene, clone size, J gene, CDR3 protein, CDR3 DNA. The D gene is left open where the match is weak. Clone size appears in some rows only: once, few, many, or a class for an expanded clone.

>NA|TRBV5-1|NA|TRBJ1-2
CASSLVSLTGGNYGYTF
TGCGCCAGCAGCTTGGTTTCCCTGACAGGTGGGAACTATGGCTACACCTTC
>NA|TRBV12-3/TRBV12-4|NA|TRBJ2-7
CASSSQYEQYF
TGTGCCAGCAGTTCCCAGTACGAGCAGTACTTC
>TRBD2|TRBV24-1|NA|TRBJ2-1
CATSSRAIRAGESYNEQFF
TGTGCCACCAGTAGTCGCGCCATAAGGGCGGGGGAGTCCTACAATGAGCAGTTCTTC
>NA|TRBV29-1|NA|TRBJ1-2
CSVDSSLGYTF
TGCAGCGTTGATTCCTCCTTGGGCTACACCTTC
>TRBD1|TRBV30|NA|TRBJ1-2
CALHRGPQANYGYTF
TGTGCCTTGCACAGGGGCCCTCAAGCTAACTATGGCTACACCTTC
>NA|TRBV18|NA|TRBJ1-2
CASSPYRENYGYTF
TGTGCCAGCTCACCTTACAGGGAAAACTATGGCTACACCTTC
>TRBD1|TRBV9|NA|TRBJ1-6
CASSVSDRGNSPLHF
TGTGCCAGCAGCGTCTCGGACAGGGGGAATTCACCCCTCCACTTT
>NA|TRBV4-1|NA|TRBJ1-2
CASSQGPLGRKNGYTF
TGCGCCAGCAGCCAAGGGCCCCTGGGGAGAAAGAATGGCTACACCTTC
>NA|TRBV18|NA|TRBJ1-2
CASSPPSYTYVGYTF
TGTGCCAGCTCACCACCGTCTTACACGTACGTCGGCTACACCTTC
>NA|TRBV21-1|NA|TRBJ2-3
CASIPFGGPPSSTDTQYF
TGTGCCAGCATCCCTTTCGGGGGTCCTCCTTCTAGCACAGATACGCAGTATTTT
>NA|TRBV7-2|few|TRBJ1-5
CASSLGGQGLQPQHF
TGTGCCAGCAGCTTAGGTGGCCAGGGCCTTCAGCCCCAGCATTTT
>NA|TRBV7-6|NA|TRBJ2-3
CASSLSTGGDREDTQYF
TGTGCCAGCAGCTTATCGACGGGGGGGGACAGGGAAGATACGCAGTATTTT
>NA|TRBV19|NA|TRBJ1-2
CASNPSGGYGYTF
TGTGCCAGCAATCCCTCGGGAGGCTATGGCTACACCTTC
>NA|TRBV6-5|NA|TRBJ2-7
CASRQFSAYEQYF
TGTGCCAGTCGACAGTTCTCGGCCTACGAGCAGTACTTC
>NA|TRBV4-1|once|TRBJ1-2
CASSQAPTEYYGYTF
TGCGCCAGCAGCCAAGCCCCGACAGAGTACTATGGCTACACCTTC
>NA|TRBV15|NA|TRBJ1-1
CATSPTGFGASEAFF
TGTGCCACCAGCCCCACAGGGTTTGGGGCCTCTGAAGCTTTCTTT
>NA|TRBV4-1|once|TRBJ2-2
CASSQADRTGELFF
TGCGCCAGCAGCCAAGCCGACAGGACCGGGGAGCTGTTTTTT
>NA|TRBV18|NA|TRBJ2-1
CASSDRGVHLSYNEQFF
TGTGCCAGCTCGGACCGGGGAGTTCACCTCTCCTACAATGAGCAGTTCTTC
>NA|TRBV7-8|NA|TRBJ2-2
CASSFGGGPIGELFF
TGTGCCAGCAGCTTCGGTGGGGGCCCTATCGGGGAGCTGTTTTTT
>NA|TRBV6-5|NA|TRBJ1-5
CASSSYRGNQPQHF
TGTGCCAGCAGTTCCTATCGAGGTAATCAGCCCCAGCATTTT
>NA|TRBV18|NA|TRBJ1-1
CASSPMVALGAVNTEAFF
TGTGCCAGCTCACCAATGGTGGCCCTTGGGGCGGTGAACACTGAAGCTTTCTTT
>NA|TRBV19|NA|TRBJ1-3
CASSIGRGSSGNTIYF
TGTGCCAGTAGTATAGGACGCGGAAGCTCTGGAAACACCATATATTTT
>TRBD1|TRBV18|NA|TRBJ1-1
CASSTRDRGEAFF
TGTGCCAGCTCAACCAGGGACAGGGGTGAAGCTTTCTTT
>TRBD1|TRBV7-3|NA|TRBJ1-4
CASSGGTDSTNEKLFF
TGTGCCAGCAGCGGCGGGACAGATTCAACTAATGAAAAACTGTTTTTT
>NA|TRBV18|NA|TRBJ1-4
CASSQTGVNEKLFF
TGTGCCAGCTCACAGACAGGAGTTAATGAAAAACTGTTTTTT
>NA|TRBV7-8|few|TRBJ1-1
CASSPPGQEAFF
TGTGCCAGCAGCCCTCCCGGACAAGAAGCTTTCTTT
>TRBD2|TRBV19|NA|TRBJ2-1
CASSISRLAGNEQFF
TGTGCCAGTAGTATAAGTAGACTAGCTGGGAATGAGCAGTTCTTC
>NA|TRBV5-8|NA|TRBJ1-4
CASSLWQGATNEKLFF
TGTGCCAGCAGCTTGTGGCAGGGCGCAACTAATGAAAAACTGTTTTTT
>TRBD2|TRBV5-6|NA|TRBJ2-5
CASSLELAGQETQYF
TGTGCCAGCAGCTTGGAGCTAGCGGGTCAAGAGACCCAGTACTTC
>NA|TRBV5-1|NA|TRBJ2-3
CASSLAGIPDTQYF
TGCGCCAGCAGCTTGGCGGGGATCCCAGATACGCAGTATTTT
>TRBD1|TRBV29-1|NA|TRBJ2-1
CSVARPGGNEQFF
TGCAGCGTTGCCCGGCCAGGGGGCAATGAGCAGTTCTTC